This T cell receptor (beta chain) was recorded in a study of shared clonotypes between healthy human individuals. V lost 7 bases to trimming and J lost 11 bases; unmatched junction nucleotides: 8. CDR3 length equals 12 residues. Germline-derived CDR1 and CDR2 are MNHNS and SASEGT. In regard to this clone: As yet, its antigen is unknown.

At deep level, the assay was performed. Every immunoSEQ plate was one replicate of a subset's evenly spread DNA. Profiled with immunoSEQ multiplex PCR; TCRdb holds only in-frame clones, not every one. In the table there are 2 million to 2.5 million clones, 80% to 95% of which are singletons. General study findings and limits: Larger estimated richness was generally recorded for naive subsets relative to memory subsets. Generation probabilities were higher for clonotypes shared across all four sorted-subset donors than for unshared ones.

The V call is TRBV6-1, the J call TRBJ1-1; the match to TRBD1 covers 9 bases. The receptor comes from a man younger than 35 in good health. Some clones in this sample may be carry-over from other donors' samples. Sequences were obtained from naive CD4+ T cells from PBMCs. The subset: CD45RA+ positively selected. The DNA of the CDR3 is TGTGCCAGCACCGGACAGGGGCAGGAGGCTTTCTTT. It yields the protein CASTGQGQEAFF.